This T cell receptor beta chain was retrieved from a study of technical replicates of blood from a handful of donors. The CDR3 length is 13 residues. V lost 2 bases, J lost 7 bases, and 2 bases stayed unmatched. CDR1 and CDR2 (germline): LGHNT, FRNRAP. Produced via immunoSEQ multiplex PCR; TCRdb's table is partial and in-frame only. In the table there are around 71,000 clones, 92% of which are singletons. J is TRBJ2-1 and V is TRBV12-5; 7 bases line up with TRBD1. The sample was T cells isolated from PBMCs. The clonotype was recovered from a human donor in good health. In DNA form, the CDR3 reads TGTGCTAGTGGTTTGAGACAGGGTAATGAGCAGTTCTTC. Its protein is CASGLRQGNEQFF.